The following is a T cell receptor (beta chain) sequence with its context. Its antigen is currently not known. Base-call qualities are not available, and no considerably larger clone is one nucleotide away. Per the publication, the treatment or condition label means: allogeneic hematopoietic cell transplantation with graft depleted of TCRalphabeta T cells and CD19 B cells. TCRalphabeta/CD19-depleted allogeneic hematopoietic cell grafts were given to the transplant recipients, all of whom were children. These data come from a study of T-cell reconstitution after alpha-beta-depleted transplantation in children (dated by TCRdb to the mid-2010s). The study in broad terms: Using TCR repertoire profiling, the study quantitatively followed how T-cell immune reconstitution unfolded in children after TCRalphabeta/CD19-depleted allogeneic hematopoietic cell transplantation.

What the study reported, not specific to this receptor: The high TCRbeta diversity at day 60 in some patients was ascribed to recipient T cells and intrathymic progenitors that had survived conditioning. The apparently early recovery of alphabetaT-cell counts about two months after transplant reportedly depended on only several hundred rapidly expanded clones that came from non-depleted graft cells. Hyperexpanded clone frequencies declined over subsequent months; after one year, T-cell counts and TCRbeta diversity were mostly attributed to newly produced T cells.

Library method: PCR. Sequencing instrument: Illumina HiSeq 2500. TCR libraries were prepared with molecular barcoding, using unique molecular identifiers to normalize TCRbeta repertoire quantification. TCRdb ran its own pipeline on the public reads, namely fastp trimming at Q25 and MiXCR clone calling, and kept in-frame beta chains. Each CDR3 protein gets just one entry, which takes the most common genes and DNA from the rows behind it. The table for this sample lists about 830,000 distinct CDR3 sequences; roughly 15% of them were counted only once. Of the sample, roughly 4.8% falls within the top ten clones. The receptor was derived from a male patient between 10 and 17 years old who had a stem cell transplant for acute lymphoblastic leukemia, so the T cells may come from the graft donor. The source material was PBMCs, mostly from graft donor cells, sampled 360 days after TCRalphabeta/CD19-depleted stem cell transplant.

This receptor carries the CDR3 CASSQMGLLRGNEKLFF. The sequence in DNA is TGCGCCAGCAGCCAAATGGGTTTACTCCGGGGAAATGAAAAACTGTTTTTT. Here the chain combines TRBV4-1 and TRBJ1-4; no D segment can be confidently identified. Trimming costs V 2 bases and J 5 bases, and their ends lie 18 bases apart. Taken from the germline V gene, the CDR1 and CDR2 loops are MGHRA and YSYEKL. The CDR3 sequence holds 17 residues, the cysteine and phenylalanine included. Only the CDR3 region is kept as DNA, spanning 51 bases read in frame from base 1.